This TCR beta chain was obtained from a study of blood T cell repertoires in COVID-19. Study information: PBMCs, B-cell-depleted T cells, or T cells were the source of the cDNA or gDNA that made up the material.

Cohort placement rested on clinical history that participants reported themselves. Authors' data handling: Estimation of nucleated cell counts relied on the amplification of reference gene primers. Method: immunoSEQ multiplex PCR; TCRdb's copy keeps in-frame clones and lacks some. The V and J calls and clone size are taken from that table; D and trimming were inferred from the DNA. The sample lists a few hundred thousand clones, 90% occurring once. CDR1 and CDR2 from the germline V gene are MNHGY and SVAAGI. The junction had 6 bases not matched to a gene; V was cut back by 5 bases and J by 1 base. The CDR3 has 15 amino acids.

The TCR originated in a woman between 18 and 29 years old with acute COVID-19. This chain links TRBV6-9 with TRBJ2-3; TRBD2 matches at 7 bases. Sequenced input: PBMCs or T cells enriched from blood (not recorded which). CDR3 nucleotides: TGTGCCAGCAGTAAAAGGGAGGGCGGCACAGATACGCAGTATTTT. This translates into CASSKREGGTDTQYF.